This T cell receptor beta chain derives from a study of blood T cells in healthy people across ages. Study-wide points: Donors of long life had a larger count of naive CD4+ cells and greater diversity than aged donors. Without sorted subsets, naive and antigen-experienced compartments could not be conclusively compared. One million T cells yielded diversity estimates that were considered underestimates. As age increased, TCR beta diversity per million T cells fell in a roughly linear fashion.

Germline CDR1 is WSHSY and CDR2 is SAAADI. The V end was cut by 9 bases, the J end by 6 bases, with 10 bases between. The CDR3 runs to 11 residues. A J-beta primer mix and a sample-barcoded 5' primer were used in a second PCR of about 7 to 12 cycles. TCRdb itself ran the 5' RACE reads through MiXCR, one entry per CDR3 protein. The sample contains over 600,000 distinct CDR3 sequences, over 20% of which appear only once. This clonotype appeared a few times. No antigen is known for it. Sequencing was done on a sample of blood. The rearrangement joins TRBV10-2 to TRBJ2-3; D remains ambiguous. The clonotype comes from an older man in good health. In DNA form, the CDR3 reads TGCGCCAGTTTGGTGGGGGATACGCAGTATTTT. Translation gives CASLVGDTQYF.